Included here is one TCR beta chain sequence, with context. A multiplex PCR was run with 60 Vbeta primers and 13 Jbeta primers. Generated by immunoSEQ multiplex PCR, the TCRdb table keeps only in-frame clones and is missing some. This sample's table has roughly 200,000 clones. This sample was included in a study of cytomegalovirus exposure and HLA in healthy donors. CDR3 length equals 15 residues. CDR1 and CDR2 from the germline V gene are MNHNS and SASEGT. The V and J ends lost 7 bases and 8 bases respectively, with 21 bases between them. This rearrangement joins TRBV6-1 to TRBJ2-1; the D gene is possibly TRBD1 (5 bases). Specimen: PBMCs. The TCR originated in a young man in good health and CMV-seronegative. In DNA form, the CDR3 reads TGTGCCAGCATCTCTTCGCAGGGTGGTTCCTATGAGCAGTTCTTC. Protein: CASISSQGGSYEQFF.